The rows below give T cell receptor beta chains drawn from one sample of a study of metastatic and nonmetastatic thyroid tumors. From the PCR reads, TCRdb re-called clones with MiXCR. The repertoire holds about 27,000 clones, with 20% to 30% as singletons. Sequencing was performed on blood. The receptors derive from a female donor with papillary thyroid cancer or a benign thyroid nodule (not recorded which). Some clones in this sample may be carry-over from other donors' samples. Each CDR3 is given without its conserved first and last residue.

J gene | V gene | CDR3 protein
TRBJ2-3 | TRBV5-6 | ASSPARLAGLSTDTQY
TRBJ1-2 | TRBV7-9 | ASSLLKDKGGYT
TRBJ2-3 | TRBV3-1 | ASSRLRADTQY
TRBJ1-5 | TRBV11-1 | ASSSTGMASNQPQH
TRBJ2-6 | TRBV7-3 | ASSCRLAGGTGANVLT
TRBJ1-2 | TRBV28 | ASSSKGRGNYGYT
TRBJ2-1 | TRBV10-3 | AISVAGVVNEQF
TRBJ2-3 | TRBV20-1 | SAQGLEADTQY
TRBJ2-1 | TRBV3-1 | ASSQDGGLYNEQF
TRBJ1-2 | TRBV19 | ASRGAYGYT
TRBJ1-3 | TRBV19 | ASSVGTGGEDYGNTIY
TRBJ1-1 | TRBV5-1 | ASSGVGVVTEAF
TRBJ2-2 | TRBV19 | ASSTKQGIGELF
TRBJ1-2 | TRBV27 | ASRVGGALYGYT
TRBJ1-1 | TRBV6-1 | TSSEVVSLGISEAF
TRBJ1-1 | TRBV5-1 | ASSLEAGVNTEAF
TRBJ1-1 | TRBV5-8 | ASSPMGTGSEAF
TRBJ2-1 | TRBV20-1 | SARAYGQSLNEQF
TRBJ2-2 | TRBV11-2 | ASSLVPPPGELF
TRBJ1-2 | TRBV15 | ATSRDSMDGCT
TRBJ2-1 | TRBV9 | ASSERPGQDNEQF
TRBJ2-5 | TRBV6-1 | ASRKEKAGVWETQY
TRBJ1-6 | TRBV6-1 | ASSEKRINSPLH
TRBJ2-7 | TRBV15 | ATSRLPRRSYEQY
TRBJ2-7 | TRBV10-3 | AASSASQRDYEQY
TRBJ2-7 | TRBV12-3/TRBV12-4 | ASTKTGAGYEQY
TRBJ2-3 | TRBV20-1 | SARQGADTQY
TRBJ2-5 | TRBV15 | ATSTGETSGTWVETQY
TRBJ1-1 | TRBV3-1 | ASSQDRFGLGNTEAF
TRBJ2-7 | TRBV10-1 | SSSDSEARDQY
TRBJ1-2 | TRBV6-1 | ASSEKQGRVSNYGYT
TRBJ2-7 | TRBV3-1 | ASSQRWEQY
TRBJ2-1 | TRBV6-2/TRBV6-3 | ASSYLDQGNEQF
TRBJ2-3 | TRBV20-1 | SARHPSGRAGADTQY
TRBJ1-1 | TRBV6-1 | ASIIWGTAWNTEAF
TRBJ1-1 | TRBV6-5 | ASSYRGFSESF
TRBJ1-6 | TRBV5-1 | ASSLDGARNSPLH
TRBJ2-3 | TRBV11-2 | ASSSPRGSGRGGTQY
TRBJ2-1 | TRBV18 | ASSPQAGGGYNEQF
TRBJ2-1 | TRBV12-3/TRBV12-4 | ASSSWEGSTLSYNEQF
TRBJ1-2 | TRBV7-2 | ASSFTQKGGYT
TRBJ2-7 | TRBV5-1 | ASSLAEGSTSYEQY